The next 26 T cell receptor beta chains were all read from a single sample in a study of blood T cells in healthy people across ages. PCR was performed a second time for roughly 7 to 12 cycles using a sample-barcoded 5' primer and a J-beta primer mix. MiXCR was run by TCRdb on the 5' RACE reads, yielding one entry per CDR3 protein. The data show fewer than 2 million distinct CDR3 sequences, with 35% to 50% seen just once and around 23% held by the top ten. The specimen sequenced was blood. Source of these receptors: a human donor in good health.

This clonotype was counted a single time. An end of the junction does not agree with germline; a read error may underlie this. The V call is TRBV6-6, the J call TRBJ2-5, with D perhaps matching TRBD1 (5 bases). Germline CDR1 is MNHNY and CDR2 is SVGAGI (reference sequence). The CDR3 covers 13 residues. The CDR3: CASNYSQGETQYF. As DNA, the CDR3 is TGTGCCAGCAATTACTCTCAGGGAGAGACCCAGTACTTC.

The chain links TRBV20-1 to TRBJ2-7; D is unresolved. The better agreement between TRBJ2-5 and the DNA end casts doubt on the J call. Per germline, CDR1 DFQATT and CDR2 SNEGSKA (reference sequence). This CDR3 spans 12 amino acids. The CDR3 DNA reads as TGCAGTGCTAGGGCAGGATGGGAGACCCAGTACTTC. Its translation: CSARAGWETQYF.

The chain combines TRBV7-9 with TRBJ2-5, with 10 bases identical to TRBD1. This CDR3 is built from 17 residues. The V segment lost 2 bases and the J segment 6 bases; nucleotides outside the gene matches: 12. Germline lookup yields CDR1 SEHNR and CDR2 FQNEAQ (reference sequence). CDR3 DNA: TGTGCCAGCAGCTTATGGCCCTGGGACAGGGGAGGAAAGACCCAGTACTTC. Translating gives CASSLWPWDRGGKTQYF.

The chain links TRBV7-2 to TRBJ1-4; no reliable D call. This CDR3 region has 14 residues. V dropped 4 bases and J dropped 8 bases, with 14 bases sitting between them. Germline assignment: CDR1 SGHTA and CDR2 FQGNSA. The CDR3 DNA follows: TGTGCCAGCAGCTATGCTGGAATAGAGGAAAAACTGTTTTTT. Translating gives CASSYAGIEEKLFF.

This clonotype came up a few times. The V gene is TRBV9, the J gene TRBJ2-1; D unclear. Trimming took 5 bases from V and 10 from J, leaving 10 bases between them. The CDR3 is 11 residues long. Germline V gene lookup returns CDR1 SGDLS and CDR2 YYNGEE. Here the CDR3 DNA reads TGTGCCAGCAGTAATCGACCCGAGCAGTTCTTC. It codes for CASSNRPEQFF. Looking up the rest from reference TRBV9 and TRBJ2-1 gives the full variable domain: DSGVTQTPKHLITATGQRVTLRCSPRSGDLSVYWYQQSLDQGLQFLIQYYNGEERAKGNILERFSAQQFPDLHSELNLSSLELGDSALYFCASSNRPEQFFGPGTRLTVL.

This chain links TRBV4-1 with TRBJ2-5, with 9 bases lining up with TRBD2. V lost 0 bases to trimming and J lost 5 bases; unmatched junction nucleotides: 16. This CDR3 contains 19 residues. Per germline, CDR1 MGHRA and CDR2 YSYEKL. DNA of the CDR3: TGCGCCAGCAGCCAAGATCCCCCAGCGGGGGGCCTACTTCGGGAGACCCAGTACTTC. This translates into CASSQDPPAGGLLRETQYF.

The rearrangement links TRBV25-1 to TRBJ2-1; D may be TRBD2 (5 bases). Per the germline V gene, CDR1 is MGHDK and CDR2 is SYGVNS. The CDR3 has 16 amino acids. V lost 3 bases and J lost 0, with 12 bases in between. The CDR3 nucleotides read TGTGCCAGCAGTGACTTACGGGGAAACTCCTACAATGAGCAGTTCTTC. Translation: CASSDLRGNSYNEQFF. The entire variable domain, with the rest obtained from reference TRBV25-1 and TRBJ2-1, is as follows: EADIYQTPRYLVIGTGKKITLECSQTMGHDKMYWYQQDPGMELHLIHYSYGVNSTEKGDLSSESTVSRIRTEHFPLTLESARPSHTSQYLCASSDLRGNSYNEQFFGPGTRLTVL.

The chain is built from TRBV6-1 and TRBJ2-3; no definite D call. CDR3 size: 12 residues. The germline V and J ends were trimmed by 7 bases and 6 bases, with 11 bases remaining between them. Germline V lookup: CDR1 MNHNS, CDR2 SASEGT. The CDR3 sequence is CASTWSSDTQYF. The CDR3 DNA follows: TGTGCCAGCACCTGGTCGTCGGATACGCAGTATTTT.

This sequence joins TRBV20-1 and TRBJ2-7, with 11 bases lining up with TRBD2. Germline V gives CDR1 DFQATT, CDR2 SNEGSKA (reference sequence). There are 14 residues in the CDR3. V lost 4 bases, J lost 3 bases, and 5 bases stayed unmatched. The CDR3, as DNA: TGCAGTGCTAATCCAGGGACTAGCGGCTACGAGCAGTACTTC. The encoded protein is CSANPGTSGYEQYF.

The J gene is TRBJ2-7, the V gene TRBV7-2, with TRBD2 matching 7 bases. Trimming removed 3 bases from V and 0 bases from J; junction bases left unmatched: 5. From germline, CDR1 is SGHTA and CDR2 FQGNSA. This CDR3 is built from 15 residues. CDR3 in DNA: TGTGCCAGCAGCTTTACTAGCGCTAGCTCCTACGAGCAGTACTTC. Translating it yields CASSFTSASSYEQYF. Drawing the rest from reference TRBV7-2 and TRBJ2-7, the complete variable domain is GAGVSQSPSNKVTEKGKDVELRCDPISGHTALYWYRQSLGQGLEFLIYFQGNSAPDKSGLPSDRFSAERTGGSVSTLTIQRTQQEDSAVYLCASSFTSASSYEQYFGPGTRLTVT.

Comments on this clonotype: The germline gene is not matched at one end of the junction; a read error may be the cause. This rearrangement joins TRBV15 to TRBJ1-2; D gene uncertain. This CDR3 has 14 residues. Germline V lookup: CDR1 LNHNV, CDR2 YYDKDF (reference sequence). The CDR3 loop is CVTSRLLDGDGYTF. As DNA, the CDR3 is TGTGTCACCAGCAGGCTCTTGGACGGTGATGGCTACACCTTC.

This chain links TRBV5-1 with TRBJ1-5, with TRBD1 as a possible D gene (5 bases). The CDR3 has 16 amino acids. The V end was cut by 3 bases, the J end by 4 bases, with 17 bases between. Per germline, CDR1 SGHRS and CDR2 YFSETQ. The DNA for the CDR3 is TGCGCCAGCAGCTGGGGGGATCGGGGCCCTAATCAGCCCCAGCATTTT. It yields the protein CASSWGDRGPNQPQHF.

The CDR3 coding sequence is TGTGCCAGCAGCCAGGGACTAGCGATATTCTCCTACGAGCAGTTCTTC. This encodes CASSQGLAIFSYEQFF. The chain couples TRBV14 to TRBJ2-1; 10 nucleotides match TRBD2. The germline V gene has CDR1 SGHDN and CDR2 FVKESK. The junction had 12 bases not matched to a gene; V was cut back by 3 bases and J by 10 bases. This CDR3 is built from 16 residues. The full variable domain, its missing parts supplied by reference TRBV14 and TRBJ2-1, is EAGVTQFPSHSVIEKGQTVTLRCDPISGHDNLYWYRRVMGKEIKFLLHFVKESKQDESGMPNNRFLAERTGGTYSTLKVQPAELEDSGVYFCASSQGLAIFSYEQFFGPGTRLTVL.

This chain joins TRBV15 and TRBJ1-2, with D possibly being TRBD1 (5 bases). The CDR3 contains 18 residues. V was trimmed by 1 base and J by 2 bases, leaving 20 bases between them. The germline V gene encodes CDR1 LNHNV and CDR2 YYDKDF (reference sequence). This CDR3 reads CATSRGWGDVALNYGYTF. CDR3 nucleotides: TGTGCCACCAGCAGAGGGTGGGGGGATGTCGCGTTAAACTATGGCTACACCTTC.

This chain joins TRBV6-2 or TRBV6-3 and TRBJ1-2, with 9 bases identical to TRBD1. The germline V gene encodes CDR1 MNHEY and CDR2 SVGEGT. With V trimmed by 5 bases and J by 6 bases, 7 bases remained unmatched. This CDR3 spans 14 amino acids. In nucleotides, the CDR3 is TGTGCCAGCAGTCCTCCGGGACAGGGAGATGGCTACACCTTC. Its protein product is CASSPPGQGDGYTF.

This clonotype was picked up a small number of times. The chain is built from TRBV5-1 and TRBJ2-2, with a weak D call TRBD2 (6 bases). This CDR3 is 15 amino acids long. In germline, CDR1 is SGHRS, CDR2 YFSETQ. Trimming took off 7 bases at V and 8 bases at J, with 21 bases between the two ends. The CDR3 DNA sequence: TGCGCCAGCTGTTGGACTAACCCCTACGAGGGGGAGCTGTTTTTT. Translation gives CASCWTNPYEGELFF.

This clonotype was counted a few times. The chain couples TRBV7-2 to TRBJ1-1, with TRBD1 matching over 9 bases. CDR3 length equals 14 residues. The germline V gene encodes CDR1 SGHTA and CDR2 FQGNSA. V trimming: 5 bases; J trimming: 6 bases; junction bases outside the gene matches: 7. The DNA for the CDR3 is TGTGCCAGCAGCCGGGACAGGGTGCGATCTGAAGCTTTCTTT. Its translation is CASSRDRVRSEAFF.

V and J are TRBV4-1 and TRBJ2-7, with D possibly matching TRBD1 (5 bases). Germline V gene data show CDR1 as MGHRA and CDR2 as YSYEKL. CDR3 length: 13 amino acids. Trimming removed 4 bases from V and 6 bases from J, with 13 bases in between. CDR3 protein: CASSRVPGREQYF. For the CDR3, the DNA is TGCGCCAGCAGCCGAGTACCAGGGCGCGAGCAGTACTTC.

The CDR3: CASSLLAGESTDTQYF. The CDR3 nucleotides read TGTGCCAGCAGCCTCCTAGCGGGGGAAAGCACAGATACGCAGTATTTT. The V gene is TRBV12-3 or TRBV12-4, the J gene TRBJ2-3; 10 bases fit TRBD2. V gave up 6 bases and J gave up 0 bases; unmatched junction bases: 6. The CDR3 has 16 residues.

The genes are TRBV20-1 and TRBJ2-7, with D perhaps matching TRBD2 (5 bases). V was trimmed by 1 base and J by 3 bases, leaving 10 bases between them. Germline V CDR1 and CDR2: DFQATT, SNEGSKA (reference sequence). The CDR3 has 13 amino acids. As DNA, the CDR3 is TGCAGTGCTAGAGGACGGGAATTCTACGAGCAGTACTTC. It is translated as CSARGREFYEQYF.

The chain combines TRBV9 with TRBJ1-1; D gene ambiguous. This CDR3 region has 15 residues. Germline assignment: CDR1 SGDLS and CDR2 YYNGEE. V gave up 1 base and J gave up 3 bases, with 13 bases separating them. The CDR3 DNA follows: TGTGCCAGCAGCGTATCCCCGACGGCCGACACTGAAGCTTTCTTT. The encoded protein is CASSVSPTADTEAFF.

This clonotype was counted only a few times. A junction boundary mismatches the germline segment, possibly from a read error. This chain links TRBV7-2 with TRBJ2-3, with D unresolved. Germline CDR1 and CDR2: SGHTA and FQGNSA. The CDR3 contains 13 residues. CDR3 sequence reads: CASSYRSIDTQYF. The CDR3 nucleotides read TGTGCCAGCAGCTATAGGAGCATAGATACGCAGTATTTT.

This clonotype was seen only a few times. The chain links TRBV5-1 to TRBJ1-2, with unresolved D. V was shortened by 2 bases and J by 5 bases, with 13 bases between the two germline ends. The CDR3 loop spans 14 amino acids. The germline gives CDR1 SGHRS, CDR2 YFSETQ. CDR3 in amino acids: CASSLSAEAYGYTF. In DNA, the CDR3 is TGCGCCAGCAGCTTATCGGCTGAGGCGTATGGCTACACCTTC.

V gene TRBV5-1 combines with J gene TRBJ1-2; possible D gene TRBD1, 6 bases. CDR1 is SGHRS and CDR2 is YFSETQ in the germline V gene. This CDR3 is built from 16 residues. The ends were cut back, 2 bases at V and 3 bases at J, with 17 bases in the middle. CDR3 in DNA: TGCGCCAGCAGCTTCGCCAACCGGGACATCGACTATGGCTACACCTTC. Its translation is CASSFANRDIDYGYTF.

The V call is TRBV5-1, the J call TRBJ1-4, with 9 bases lining up with TRBD1. J gave up 6 bases and V 4 bases, and 4 bases lay outside the gene matches. The CDR3 runs to 14 residues. Per germline, CDR1 SGHRS and CDR2 YFSETQ. The CDR3 loop reads CASSRTGEYEKLFF. The CDR3 DNA is TGCGCCAGCAGCCGGACAGGGGAGTATGAAAAACTGTTTTTT.

This chain uses TRBV5-1 with TRBJ2-1, with D tentatively TRBD1 or TRBD2 (7 bases each). Per the germline V gene, CDR1 is SGHRS and CDR2 is YFSETQ. V lost 3 bases and J 8 bases, leaving 18 bases between the germline ends. The CDR3 runs 15 residues. In DNA form, the CDR3 reads TGCGCCAGCAGCTCCAGGGAGGGAGGGGGCTATGAGCAGTTCTTC. This gives the protein CASSSREGGGYEQFF.